This T cell receptor beta chain was obtained from a study of cytomegalovirus exposure and HLA in healthy donors (dated by TCRdb to the late 2010s). In the study overall: According to a later analysis, one platform produced both the 120 validation repertoires and the 620 or so repertoires of the first cohort. The study was designed to test whether signatures of past pathogen exposure could be identified by cataloging public T cell receptors. To predict cytomegalovirus infection status, the study brought together high-throughput TCR immunosequencing, statistical association of individual TCRs with disease status, and machine learning. A separate validation cohort of approximately 120 different subjects was used in addition to the roughly 670-subject first cohort.

Library preparation used the immunoSEQ multiplex PCR assay. In the source study's methods: To diagnose cytomegalovirus status from the catalog of TCR beta chain sequences, a statistical classification framework was built. Drawn from immuneACCESS, this table holds only the in-frame rearrangements with V and J called that TCRdb kept. Clones are partly lost; checked studies trace under half to an unresolved V gene and leave the rest unexplained. D and trimming come from the DNA, and the V and J calls and clone size come from that table. This sample comprises 100,000 to 150,000 clones, about 88% of them detected only once. The top ten clones comprise roughly 4.4% of the sample. The donors belonged to the validation cohort of about 130 subjects, which was separate from the roughly 670-subject first cohort. Comments on this clone: No cognate antigen has been identified for it. No much larger clonotype is one base removed from it; base qualities were not supplied.

What the authors observed across the whole study: The study listed 150 to 200 TCR beta chains as associated with cytomegalovirus. Most TCR sequences were observed very rarely across donors, whereas some public TCRs were present in many individuals. Three of the identified cytomegalovirus-associated TCR beta chains were confirmed in vitro to be specific for cytomegalovirus antigens. In both the original and validation cohorts, the classifier was reported to diagnose cytomegalovirus status with high specificity and sensitivity. Of the cluster scores, about 94% were above 0 in a later analysis, which found that TCRs clustered in the first cohort also tended to co-occur in the 120 or so validation repertoires. The authors suggested that the approach could potentially be generalized to other disease states and immunological phenotypes. All 120 or so repertoires were used to score co-occurrence in the validation cohort in a later analysis, because that analysis had no HLA typing for the cohort.

The TCR sequence derives from a man aged 18 to 30 in good health and CMV-seropositive. The specimen sequenced was PBMCs.

The CDR3 sequence is CASKVWGGVAFF. The DNA is TGTGCCAGCAAGGTTTGGGGCGGCGTAGCTTTCTTT. The chain was built from TRBV2 and TRBJ1-1, and TRBD1 may be the D gene, going by 5 matching bases. Trimming at the junction amounts to 7 bases on V and 10 bases on J, and the germline ends lie 16 bases apart. The CDR1 and CDR2 encoded by the germline V gene are SNHLY and FYNNEI. The CDR3 holds 12 amino acids from the cysteine to the phenylalanine. CDR3 DNA only is kept here, 36 bases in frame from base 1.